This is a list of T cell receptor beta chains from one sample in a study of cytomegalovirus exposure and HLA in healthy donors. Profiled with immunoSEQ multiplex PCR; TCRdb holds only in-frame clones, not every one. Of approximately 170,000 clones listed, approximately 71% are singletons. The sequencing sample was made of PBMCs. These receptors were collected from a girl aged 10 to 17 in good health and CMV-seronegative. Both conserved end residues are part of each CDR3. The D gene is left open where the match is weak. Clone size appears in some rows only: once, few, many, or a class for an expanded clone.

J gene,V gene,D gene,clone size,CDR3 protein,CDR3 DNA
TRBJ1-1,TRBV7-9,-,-,CASSLAQWETEAFF,TGTGCCAGCAGCTTAGCACAGTGGGAGACTGAAGCTTTCTTT
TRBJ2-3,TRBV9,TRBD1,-,CASSPRTGITDTQYF,TGTGCCAGCAGCCCCAGGACAGGGATCACAGATACGCAGTATTTT
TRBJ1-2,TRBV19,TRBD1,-,CASSLRDRGPYGYTF,TGTGCCAGTAGCCTCCGGGACAGGGGGCCGTATGGCTACACCTTC
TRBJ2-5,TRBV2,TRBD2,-,CASTGGGIQETQYF,TGTGCCAGCACCGGCGGGGGAATTCAAGAGACCCAGTACTTC
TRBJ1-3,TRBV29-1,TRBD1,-,CSGGTASNTIYF,TGCAGCGGTGGGACAGCCTCAAACACCATATATTTT
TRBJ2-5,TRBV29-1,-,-,CSVQRTVQETQYF,TGCAGCGTTCAAAGGACAGTTCAAGAGACCCAGTACTTC
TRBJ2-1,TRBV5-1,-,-,CASSLDMGLVRNEQFF,TGCGCCAGCAGCTTGGATATGGGGCTAGTCCGGAATGAGCAGTTCTTC
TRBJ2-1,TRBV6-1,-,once,CASRGPGQQTNEQFF,TGTGCCAGCAGAGGCCCGGGTCAGCAAACTAATGAGCAGTTCTTC
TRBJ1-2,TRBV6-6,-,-,CASSYSPPGSSGYTF,TGTGCCAGCAGTTACTCCCCCCCGGGGAGCTCGGGCTACACCTTC
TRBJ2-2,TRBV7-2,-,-,CASRTNVGYSGELFF,TGTGCCAGCAGAACTAACGTCGGGTATAGCGGGGAGCTGTTTTTT
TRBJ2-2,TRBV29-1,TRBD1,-,CSVEDSDRAGELFF,TGCAGCGTTGAAGATTCGGACAGGGCTGGGGAGCTGTTTTTT
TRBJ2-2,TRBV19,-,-,CATRMRGEGGTGELFF,TGTGCCACCAGGATGAGAGGAGAGGGAGGAACCGGGGAGCTGTTTTTT
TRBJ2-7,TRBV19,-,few,CASSMRRRSYEQYF,TGTGCCAGTAGTATGAGGAGAAGATCCTACGAGCAGTACTTC
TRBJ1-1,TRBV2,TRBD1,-,CASTRRIRDRVNTEAFF,TGTGCCAGCACACGTAGAATACGGGACAGGGTGAACACTGAAGCTTTCTTT
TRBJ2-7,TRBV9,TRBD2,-,CASSPSGGTTSGEQYF,TGTGCCAGCAGCCCCAGCGGGGGGACGACCTCTGGGGAGCAGTACTTC
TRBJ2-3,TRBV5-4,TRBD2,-,CASSSLSGGRRADTQYF,TGTGCCAGCAGCTCCCTAAGCGGGGGTCGGCGGGCAGATACGCAGTATTTT
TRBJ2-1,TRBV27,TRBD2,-,CASSPPGLAGEYNEQFF,TGTGCCAGCAGCCCCCCCGGACTAGCGGGGGAGTACAATGAGCAGTTCTTC
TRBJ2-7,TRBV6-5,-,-,CASSPLRGYEQYF,TGTGCCAGCAGTCCTCTGCGAGGCTACGAGCAGTACTTC
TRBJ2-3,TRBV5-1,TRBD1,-,CASRGGQGATSSITDTQYF,TGCGCCAGCAGGGGGGGACAGGGGGCGACCTCTAGCATCACAGATACGCAGTATTTT
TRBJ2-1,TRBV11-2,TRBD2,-,CASSLGLAGPTYNEQFF,TGTGCCAGCAGCTTAGGACTAGCGGGGCCGACCTACAATGAGCAGTTCTTC
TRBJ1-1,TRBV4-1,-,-,CASSQDLNSYTEAFF,TGCGCCAGCAGCCAAGATCTAAACAGCTACACTGAAGCTTTCTTT
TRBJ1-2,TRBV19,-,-,CASGDYYGYTF,TGTGCCTCAGGGGATTACTATGGCTACACCTTC
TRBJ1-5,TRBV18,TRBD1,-,CASSPRQGARGDQPQHF,TGTGCCAGCTCACCACGACAGGGGGCGCGGGGAGATCAGCCCCAGCATTTT
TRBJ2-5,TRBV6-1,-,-,CASSEDNQETQYF,TGTGCCAGCAGTGAAGACAACCAAGAGACCCAGTACTTC
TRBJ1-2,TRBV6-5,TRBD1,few,CASSYGTGFGYTF,TGTGCCAGCAGTTACGGGACAGGGTTTGGCTACACCTTC
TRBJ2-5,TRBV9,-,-,CASSVGSMQGWETQYF,TGTGCCAGCAGCGTGGGGAGTATGCAGGGGTGGGAGACCCAGTACTTC